Following are 2 T cell receptor beta chains from one sample sequenced in a study of blood T cell repertoires in COVID-19. TCRdb's table, derived via immunoSEQ multiplex PCR, lists solely in-frame clones and lacks some. The data show some 130,000 clones, with approximately 85% seen just once and around 9.9% held by the top ten. The sample was peripheral blood. These receptors all come from a man older than 75 with acute or convalescent COVID-19.

The V call is TRBV7-2, the J call TRBJ1-5; TRBD1 aligns across 8 bases. The CDR3 length is 16 residues. The germline V gene has CDR1 SGHTA and CDR2 FQGNSA. V shed 1 base, J shed 3 bases, and the junction held 5 bases outside the gene matches. The CDR3 sequence: CASSLGTGRANQPQHF. DNA for the CDR3: TGTGCCAGCAGCTTAGGGACAGGGCGGGCCAATCAGCCCCAGCATTTT.

This sequence joins TRBV5-5 and TRBJ1-3; a weak D match, TRBD1 (6 bases). V was pared by 7 bases and J by 0 bases, with 11 bases between. The CDR3 runs to 14 residues. In germline, CDR1 is SGHKS, CDR2 YYEKEE (reference sequence). The CDR3 DNA reads as TGTGCCAGCTCGATACAGGGCTCTGGAAACACCATATATTTT. This encodes CASSIQGSGNTIYF.